This T cell receptor beta chain came from a study of cytomegalovirus exposure and HLA in healthy donors. At the level of the study: As an earlier analysis found, about 200 million T cells yielded about 100 million unique TCR beta sequences. Study-wide findings and caveats: Information on immune exposure was restricted to one variable (CMV serostatus). DRB1 showed the most TCR associations and HLA-C the fewest in a later analysis, as rates varied by HLA locus.

A remark on this clone: What it binds is unknown.

The PCR ran on 60 Vbeta and 13 Jbeta primers. Assay used: immunoSEQ multiplex PCR; TCRdb lists only in-frame clones, some missing. The sample lists approximately 120,000 clones, more than 75% occurring once. The source material was PBMCs. This clonotype originated in a woman aged 40 to 50 in good health and CMV-seropositive.

CDR3 nucleotides: TGCAGCGTTGTGTTCCCCATAGCTAACTATGGCTACACCTTC. Translation gives CSVVFPIANYGYTF. The chain carries TRBV29-1 and TRBJ1-2; D is ambiguous. This CDR3 region has 14 residues. The V end lost 4 bases, the J end lost 0 bases, and 12 bases lay between the germline ends. CDR1 and CDR2 (germline): SQVTM, ANQGSEA.